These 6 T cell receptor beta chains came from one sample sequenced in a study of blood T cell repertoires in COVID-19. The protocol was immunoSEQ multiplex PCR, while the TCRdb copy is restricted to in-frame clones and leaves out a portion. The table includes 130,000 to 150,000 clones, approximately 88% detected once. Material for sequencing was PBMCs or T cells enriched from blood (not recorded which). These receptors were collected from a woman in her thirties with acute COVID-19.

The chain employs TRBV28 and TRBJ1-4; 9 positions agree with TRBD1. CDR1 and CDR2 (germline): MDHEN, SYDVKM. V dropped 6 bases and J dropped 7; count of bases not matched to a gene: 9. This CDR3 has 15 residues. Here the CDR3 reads CASSPLDRGSEKLFF. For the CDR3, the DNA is TGTGCCAGCAGCCCTCTTGACAGGGGGTCTGAAAAACTGTTTTTT.

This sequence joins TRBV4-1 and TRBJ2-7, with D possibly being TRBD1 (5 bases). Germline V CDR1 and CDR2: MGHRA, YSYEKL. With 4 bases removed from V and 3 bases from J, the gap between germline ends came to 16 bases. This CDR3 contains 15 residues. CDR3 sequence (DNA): TGCGCCAGCAGCCCCCAATGGGGCCAGAACTACGAGCAGTACTTC. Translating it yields CASSPQWGQNYEQYF.

CDR3 sequence: CASSPGGKNQPQHF. CDR3 nucleotides: TGTGCCAGTAGCCCAGGTGGCAAAAATCAGCCCCAGCATTTT. This chain connects TRBV19 to TRBJ1-5, with D hard to call. V was pared by 6 bases and J by 4 bases, with 13 bases between. The germline CDR1 and CDR2 sequences are LNHDA and SQIVND (reference sequence). CDR3 length: 14 residues.

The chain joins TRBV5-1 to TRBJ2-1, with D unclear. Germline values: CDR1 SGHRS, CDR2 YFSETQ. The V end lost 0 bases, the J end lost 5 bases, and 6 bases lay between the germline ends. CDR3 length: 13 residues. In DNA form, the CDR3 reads TGCGCCAGCAGCTTGGAACTGGACAATGAGCAGTTCTTC. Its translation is CASSLELDNEQFF.

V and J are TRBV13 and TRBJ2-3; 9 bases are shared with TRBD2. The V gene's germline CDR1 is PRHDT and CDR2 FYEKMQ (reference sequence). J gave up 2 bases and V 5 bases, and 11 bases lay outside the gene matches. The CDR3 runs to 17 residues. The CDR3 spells CASSPVLAGPYTDTQYF. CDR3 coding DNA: TGTGCCAGCAGCCCCGTCCTAGCGGGACCATACACAGATACGCAGTATTTT.

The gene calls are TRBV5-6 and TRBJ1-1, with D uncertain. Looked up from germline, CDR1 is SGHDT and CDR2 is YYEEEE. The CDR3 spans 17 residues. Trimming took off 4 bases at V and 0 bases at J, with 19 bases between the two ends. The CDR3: CASSSPPGVGMNTEAFF. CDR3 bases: TGTGCCAGCAGCAGCCCCCCAGGCGTCGGTATGAACACTGAAGCTTTCTTT.